This note documents a single T cell receptor (beta chain) sequence. The antigen remains unidentified. This sample was included in a study of T cell clones after liver transplantation. About the research overall: TCRbeta sequencing after a pre-transplant mixed lymphocyte reaction identified graft-donor-reactive clones, later tracked in post-transplant blood.

Libraries were prepared by immunoSEQ multiplex PCR; TCRdb keeps only in-frame clonotypes and omits some of them. The sample gives about 70,000 clones, 80% of which show up once; 0.79% is in the top ten. CDR3 size: 15 residues. With 3 bases clipped from V and 3 bases from J, the junction kept 7 bases outside the gene matches. Germline V lookup: CDR1 MNHNS, CDR2 SASEGT. General study results and limits: In 5 of 8 subjects, circulating graft-donor-reactive CD4 TCRbeta sequences fell significantly after transplant. Compared with third party-reactive sequences, donor-reactive ones declined more, independent of withdrawal success. Small, mixed patient groups and varying post-transplant times limit these conclusions.

The receptor was isolated from a human patient who received a liver transplant. Some T cells may trace back to the graft donor. The sequencing here drew on CD4+ T cells from blood, taken 12 months after liver transplant. The chain is built from TRBV6-1 and TRBJ2-5; 7 bases agree with TRBD2. The CDR3 sequence: CASSDPGRGEETQYF. The CDR3 nucleotides are TGTGCCAGCAGTGACCCAGGACGGGGGGAAGAGACCCAGTACTTC.